The clone carrying this T cell receptor (beta chain) has a single count. The sample carries other DNA sequences with the same CDR3. This sample was taken from a study of blood T cell repertoires in COVID-19. On the study more broadly: The United States, Italy and Spain provided the acute and convalescent COVID-19 samples. T cells, B-cell-depleted T cells, or PBMCs supplied cDNA or gDNA.

Germline V CDR1 and CDR2: MGHDK, SYGVNS. With V trimmed by 5 bases and J by 4 bases, 7 bases remained unmatched. The CDR3 extends over 15 amino acids. Generated by immunoSEQ multiplex PCR, the TCRdb table keeps only in-frame clones and is missing some. The data contain about 64,000 clones, about nine tenths of them seen just once; the ten biggest clones take up 1.5% to 2%. The sequence derives from a human donor in a cohort sampled during active COVID-19. The sequencing sample was made of peripheral blood. The chain uses TRBV25-1 and TRBJ2-1, with 8 bases matching TRBD2. The CDR3 coding sequence is TGTGCCAGCAGTCCAGGCGGGAGGTCATACAATGAGCAGTTCTTC. It translates to CASSPGGRSYNEQFF.